Listed below are T cell receptor beta chains from one sample, sequenced in a study of cytomegalovirus exposure and HLA in healthy donors. The table came from immunoSEQ multiplex PCR; TCRdb's copy has only in-frame clones and leaves some out. This sample has 150,000 to 200,000 clones, with roughly 80% found just once. The sequencing sample was made of PBMCs. The receptors originated from a woman aged 18 to 35 in good health and CMV-seronegative. CDR3s include the opening cysteine and the closing phenylalanine or tryptophan. D genes are given only for firm matches. A row's size may be missing; if present it is once, few, many or a size class.

TGTGCCAGTCAGTATAGGTCTAGCGGGACCTACGAGCAGTACTTC	CASQYRSSGTYEQYF	TRBD2	TRBJ2-7	TRBV19	once
TGTGCCATCAGTGGAGACAGGGATAAGTCGGGGGAAAAACTGTTTTTT	CAISGDRDKSGEKLFF	TRBD1	TRBJ1-4	TRBV10-3	NA
TGCGCCAGCAGCCAAGCCACAGGGGGCGCCTACAATGAGCAGTTCTTC	CASSQATGGAYNEQFF	TRBD1	TRBJ2-1	TRBV4-3	NA
TGTGCCAGCAGTCCAACTAGCGGGGGGTATGAGCAGTACTTC	CASSPTSGGYEQYF	TRBD2	TRBJ2-7	TRBV7-2	NA
TGTGCCAGCAGGGACGTGGCGGGCACTGAAGCTTTCTTT	CASRDVAGTEAFF	NA	TRBJ1-1	TRBV9	NA
TGTGCCAGCAGCCAAGATTGGAAGGGGATGGACTATGGCTACACCTTC	CASSQDWKGMDYGYTF	NA	TRBJ1-2	TRBV4-2	once
TGTGCCAGCAGTGCAAACCCCAGGGGGTTGAGTGGCTACACCTTC	CASSANPRGLSGYTF	TRBD1	TRBJ1-2	TRBV6-5	NA
TGTGCCAGCAGGAGGGACAGTCAAGAGACCCAGTACTTC	CASRRDSQETQYF	TRBD1	TRBJ2-5	TRBV5-4	NA
TGTGCCAGCAGCCAAAGGACTAGCGATCTTTACAATGAGCAGTTCTTC	CASSQRTSDLYNEQFF	TRBD2	TRBJ2-1	TRBV7-2	NA
TGTGCCAGCTCGCTTCAAGAGACAGGGGGTATCGGCTACACCTTC	CASSLQETGGIGYTF	TRBD1	TRBJ1-2	TRBV18	NA
TGTGCCAGCAGCCCCCGGACAGGGGGCGGTGAGCAGTTCTTC	CASSPRTGGGEQFF	TRBD1	TRBJ2-1	TRBV11-3	NA
TGTGCCAGCAGCCCGACTGGACAGGGGCTCTCCTACAATGAGCAGTTCTTC	CASSPTGQGLSYNEQFF	TRBD1	TRBJ2-1	TRBV7-9	NA
TGCGCCAGCAGCTTGAGGCCACCGAGCGGGAGGGCCCACGAGCAGTACTTC	CASSLRPPSGRAHEQYF	TRBD2	TRBJ2-7	TRBV5-1	once
TGCGCCAGCAGGGGTTGGGCGGGTATCACAGATACGCAGTATTTT	CASRGWAGITDTQYF	NA	TRBJ2-3	TRBV5-1	NA
TGTGCCAGCAGTTTAGGACTAGCGGGAGGGCCAAGGTATTTT	CASSLGLAGGPRYF	TRBD2	TRBJ2-3	TRBV28	few
TGTGCCAGCAGCCAGACAGGGTTGAATGAAAAACTGTTTTTT	CASSQTGLNEKLFF	TRBD1	TRBJ1-4	TRBV9	NA
TGTGCCAGCAGCAGGGACAGGGGGAACACTGAAGCTTTCTTT	CASSRDRGNTEAFF	TRBD1	TRBJ1-1	TRBV6-6	NA
TGTGCCAGCAGTGCCGACAGGGGTAAAGGCTACACCTTC	CASSADRGKGYTF	TRBD1	TRBJ1-2	TRBV6-5	NA
TGTGCCAGCAGCTTAAATCCCTACAGTGAGACCCAGTACTTC	CASSLNPYSETQYF	NA	TRBJ2-5	TRBV7-9	NA
TGTGCCAGCAGCCATCCAACCATAGGACAGACTTCCTACAATGAGCAGTTCTTC	CASSHPTIGQTSYNEQFF	NA	TRBJ2-1	TRBV4-2	NA
TGTGCCAGTAGTGGGCTAGCGGGGTACAATGAGCAGTTCTTC	CASSGLAGYNEQFF	TRBD2	TRBJ2-1	TRBV19	NA
TGTGCCAGCAGCTTGTACGAGTTAAACTATGGCTACACCTTC	CASSLYELNYGYTF	NA	TRBJ1-2	TRBV5-6	NA
TGTGCCAGCAGCTTAGGCGCTGGGGGCGGGAGTCAGCCCCAGCATTTT	CASSLGAGGGSQPQHF	NA	TRBJ1-5	TRBV7-8	NA
TGTGCCAGCAGCGTAGGAGGGACAGGGGGCAAGGACGAGCAGTACTTC	CASSVGGTGGKDEQYF	TRBD1	TRBJ2-7	TRBV9	NA
TGTGCCAGCAGGGGGACTGGCAATCAGCCCCAGCATTTT	CASRGTGNQPQHF	NA	TRBJ1-5	TRBV28	NA
TGTGCCAGCCAGGGACAGGGTAGAAATCAGCCCCAGCATTTT	CASQGQGRNQPQHF	TRBD1	TRBJ1-5	TRBV7-9	few
TGTGCCAGCAGTCTTGGACAGGGGGTAACTAATGAAAAACTGTTTTTT	CASSLGQGVTNEKLFF	TRBD1	TRBJ1-4	TRBV2	NA
TGTGCCAGCAGCTTATCCCTTACTAGGGGGAGCTACAATGAGCAGTTCTTC	CASSLSLTRGSYNEQFF	NA	TRBJ2-1	TRBV11-2	NA
TGTGCCTGGAGTGTTGGAAGGAGGCTGTTTTTT	CAWSVGRRLFF	NA	TRBJ1-4	TRBV30	NA
TGTGCCAGTAGTATAGATAGCGGGAGAGCCTACAATGAGCAGTTCTTC	CASSIDSGRAYNEQFF	TRBD2	TRBJ2-1	TRBV19	NA
TGTGCCAGCAGCTTACCCGCTGGGCAGGGCAATCAGCCCCAGCATTTT	CASSLPAGQGNQPQHF	NA	TRBJ1-5	TRBV7-2	NA
TGTGCCAGTAGTCCAACGACAGGACACACTGAAGCTTTCTTT	CASSPTTGHTEAFF	NA	TRBJ1-1	TRBV19	NA
TGTGCCACCAGCAGAGGGACAGGCCTTGCGGGGGAGCAGTACTTC	CATSRGTGLAGEQYF	NA	TRBJ2-7	TRBV15	NA
TGTGCCTGGAGCGAGGACAGGGTCGGCAATCAGCCCCAGCATTTT	CAWSEDRVGNQPQHF	TRBD1	TRBJ1-5	TRBV30	NA
TGCAGCGTTGTTCTCCAAAGGGGTGGCTACACCTTC	CSVVLQRGGYTF	NA	TRBJ1-2	TRBV29-1	NA
TGTGCCATCCGGACAGATTTGAACACTGAAGCTTTCTTT	CAIRTDLNTEAFF	NA	TRBJ1-1	TRBV6-6	NA
TGCGCCAGCAGCCAGCTACAGACAGGGAGGACTGAAGCTTTCTTT	CASSQLQTGRTEAFF	TRBD1	TRBJ1-1	TRBV4-3	NA